This TCR beta chain was captured by sequencing in a study of identical twins. This CDR3 comprises 16 residues. The germline V gene has CDR1 ENHRY and CDR2 SYGVKD. V was pared by 3 bases and J by 2 bases, with 16 bases between. Study-wide results and limits: The abundant beta clonotypes from cord blood had fewer insertions, and memory repertoires had none of this. Because invariant MAIT and iNKT cells could be present, zero-insertion analyses could be partly confounded.

There are many counts of this clonotype. The antigen is undetermined. Carrying unique molecular identifiers, the cDNA also gained a universal primer site through template switching. TCRdb independently ran MiXCR on the 5' RACE reads; one entry per CDR3 protein. The table lists about 490,000 distinct CDR3 sequences, roughly 15% of them singletons. The data were also submitted as part of a second study, on yellow fever vaccine responses in identical twins.

The chain carries TRBV10-3 and TRBJ2-5, with D maybe TRBD2 (6 bases). Material for sequencing was CD4+ T cells sorted from blood. The origin of this receptor is a woman under 30 in good health. The CDR3 loop reads CAISDHRGGLQETQYF. DNA of the CDR3: TGTGCCATCAGTGACCATAGGGGAGGACTTCAAGAGACCCAGTACTTC.